The 11 T cell receptor beta chains below come from one sample, sequenced in a study of OX40 agonist ivuxolimab in advanced cancers. Method: immunoSEQ multiplex PCR; TCRdb's copy keeps in-frame clones and lacks some. The profile shows about 130,000 clones, approximately 90% of them singletons. This sample comprised CD4+ or CD8+ T cells sorted from blood, obtained in a trial of the OX40 agonist ivuxolimab. These receptor sequences come from an adult with an advanced solid tumor such as melanoma, head and neck, liver or kidney cancer.

In this sample, this clone turned up once. The chain carries TRBV5-4 and TRBJ1-6; D not resolved. Germline loops: CDR1 SGHNT, CDR2 YYREEE (reference sequence). The CDR3 consists of 17 residues. Trimming removed 2 bases from V and 0 bases from J, with 12 bases in between. This chain's CDR3 is CASSFGLPSSYNSPLHF. In DNA, the CDR3 is TGTGCCAGCAGCTTCGGACTCCCGAGCTCCTATAATTCACCCCTCCACTTT.

This clone was picked up one time. V usage is TRBV2 and J usage is TRBJ2-7; weak D call: TRBD1 (5 bases). Germline CDR1 SNHLY, CDR2 FYNNEI. CDR3 length: 13 amino acids. Deletions cut 8 bases from V and 0 bases from J, with 11 bases between. The CDR3 DNA follows: TGTGCCAGCGGAGAGGACAACTCCTACGAGCAGTACTTC. Its protein product is CASGEDNSYEQYF. The whole variable domain, remainder taken from reference TRBV2 and TRBJ2-7, is EPEVTQTPSHQVTQMGQEVILRCVPISNHLYFYWYRQILGQKVEFLVSFYNNEISEKSEIFDDQFSVERPDGSNFTLKIRSTKLEDSAMYFCASGEDNSYEQYFGPGTRLTVT.

This rearrangement joins TRBV5-1 to TRBJ2-7; 7 bases fit TRBD2. Germline lookup yields CDR1 SGHRS and CDR2 YFSETQ. The junction had 11 bases not matched to a gene; V was cut back by 4 bases and J by 4 bases. The CDR3 extends over 15 amino acids. The CDR3 region is CASSPGTTSDYEQYF. DNA of the CDR3: TGCGCCAGCAGCCCCGGGACTACGTCCGATTACGAGCAGTACTTC.

The chain links TRBV7-2 to TRBJ2-7; perhaps TRBD1 as D (5 bases). V lost 8 bases and J 2 bases, leaving 16 bases between the germline ends. Germline V lookup: CDR1 SGHTA, CDR2 FQGNSA. This CDR3 contains 14 residues. The CDR3 nucleotides are TGTGCCAGCGGGGCGGTCCAGGGCACCTACGAGCAGTACTTC. Translating it yields CASGAVQGTYEQYF.

This rearrangement joins TRBV6-1 to TRBJ2-1; the D is unclear. V was cut by 1 base and J by 1 base, with 20 bases left in between. Germline CDR1 reads MNHNS; CDR2 reads SASEGT. The CDR3 has 19 residues. For the CDR3, the DNA is TGTGCCAGCAGTGAAGGTGCGGTACGGGCCGACCCATCCTACAATGAGCAGTTCTTC. Protein product: CASSEGAVRADPSYNEQFF.

The chain employs TRBV27 and TRBJ1-2, with D uncertain. The CDR3 consists of 15 residues. V lost 6 bases and J lost 1, with 15 bases in between. Germline loops: CDR1 MNHEY, CDR2 SMNVEV (reference sequence). The CDR3 DNA reads TGTGCCAGCAGAACCACGAGTGGGAATAACTATGGCTACACCTTC. The encoded protein is CASRTTSGNNYGYTF.

The chain carries TRBV6-6 and TRBJ1-2; tentative D call: TRBD1 (5 bases). Germline loops: CDR1 MNHNY, CDR2 SVGAGI (reference sequence). V lost 2 bases, J lost 1 base, and 5 bases lay in between. This CDR3 contains 13 residues. The DNA of the CDR3 is TGTGCCAGCAGTTACGGGGGTAACTATGGCTACACCTTC. Residues: CASSYGGNYGYTF.

This clone was seen a few times. The chain employs TRBV7-9 and TRBJ1-2; 10 bases align to TRBD1. The germline V gene has CDR1 SEHNR and CDR2 FQNEAQ (reference sequence). The CDR3 spans 15 residues. Trimming removed 7 bases from V and 5 bases from J; junction bases left unmatched: 10. The CDR3 region has the DNA TGTGCCAGCACCCCCCCGGGACAGGGGATGTATGGCTACACCTTC. Encoded protein: CASTPPGQGMYGYTF.

This chain connects TRBV28 to TRBJ2-7; D perhaps matches TRBD2 (5 bases). V was trimmed by 6 bases and J by 2 bases, leaving 8 bases between them. In germline, CDR1 is MDHEN, CDR2 SYDVKM. This CDR3 contains 12 residues. CDR3 protein: CASRSGAYEQYF. CDR3 bases: TGTGCCAGCAGATCCGGGGCCTACGAGCAGTACTTC.

The chain couples TRBV11-3 to TRBJ2-7; a weak D match, TRBD2 (5 bases). Per germline, CDR1 SGHNT and CDR2 YENEEA. The CDR3 is made up of 16 amino acids. Trimming cost V 0 bases and J 5 bases, with 17 bases left between them. The CDR3 here is CASSLEMGAGVNEQYF. The CDR3 region has the DNA TGTGCCAGCAGCTTAGAGATGGGAGCCGGGGTGAACGAGCAGTACTTC.

The V and J genes are TRBV19 and TRBJ1-2; D call uncertain. The ends were cut back, 2 bases at V and 8 bases at J, with 15 bases in the middle. The germline CDR1 and CDR2 sequences are LNHDA and SQIVND (reference sequence). The CDR3 length is 14 residues. CDR3: CASSIHPNERGYTF. CDR3 bases: TGTGCCAGTAGTATACACCCGAACGAGAGGGGCTACACCTTC.